One and the same sample provided the 14 T cell receptor beta chains below, sequenced in a study of T-cell memory formation after mild COVID-19. One entry per CDR3 protein results from TCRdb running MiXCR on the 5' RACE reads. Of 110,000 or so distinct CDR3 sequences in the sample, roughly a sixth were seen once. The sample consisted of PBMCs or a T cell subset sorted from them (not recorded which). The receptor source for this set is a young man who had mild COVID-19 (a few samples of this study predate the infection). Cell type and time point are not known.

This clonotype was recorded a few times. The chain uses TRBV9 and TRBJ1-2, with D perhaps TRBD1 (5 bases). The germline V gene encodes CDR1 SGDLS and CDR2 YYNGEE. The V and J ends lost 0 bases and 8 bases respectively, with 11 bases between them. This CDR3 is built from 13 residues. CDR3 in amino acids: CASSVAAGRGYTF. CDR3 DNA: TGTGCCAGCAGCGTAGCGGCAGGGCGGGGCTACACCTTC.

V gene TRBV5-1 combines with J gene TRBJ2-2; no clear D. Germline V gene data show CDR1 as SGHRS and CDR2 as YFSETQ. Trimming stripped 8 bases from V and 3 bases from J, with 17 bases between. The CDR3 is 15 amino acids. CDR3 bases: TGCGCCAGTACCACGAGTGGGCCGCACACCGGGGAGCTGTTTTTT. This sequence encodes CASTTSGPHTGELFF.

On this clonotype: Without the conserved terminal phenylalanine or tryptophan, this CDR3 likely stems from a read error. The limits of the CDR3 on the DNA are not certain, so only TCRdb's listed CDR3 is given. This rearrangement joins TRBV29-1 to TRBJ2-7; TRBD2 is taken as the D call from the table, unchecked against the DNA. Ends included, the CDR3 has 11 residues. Germline loops: CDR1 SQVTM, CDR2 ANQGSEA. The CDR3 here is CSVDLDKGRII.

V usage is TRBV18 and J usage is TRBJ1-4; 7 bases match TRBD1. V was clipped by 6 bases and J by 8 bases; unmatched bases: 15. Germline V gene sequence: CDR1 KGHSH, CDR2 LQKENI. The CDR3 length is 16 residues. The chain's CDR3 is CASSRTTGAGREKLFF. The CDR3, as DNA: TGTGCCAGCTCCCGCACCACAGGGGCCGGCCGGGAAAAACTGTTTTTT.

This clonotype was detected only a few times. The CDR3 DNA reads TGTGCCAGCAACCCTAGCGGGGGCCCAGATACGCAGTATTTT. As protein: CASNPSGGPDTQYF. The rearrangement joins TRBV4-2 to TRBJ2-3; TRBD2 aligns across 10 bases. CDR1 is LGHNA, CDR2 YNFKEQ, per germline. This CDR3 contains 14 residues. After removal of 7 bases from V and 4 bases from J, the junction contained 5 bases not matched to a gene.

In this sample, this clonotype turned up a few times. The chain is built from TRBV3-1 and TRBJ2-6; D unclear. V gave up 0 bases and J gave up 1 base, with 4 bases separating them. The germline V gene has CDR1 LGHDT and CDR2 YNNKEL (reference sequence). This CDR3 is built from 15 residues. The CDR3: CASSQEKSGANVLTF. The CDR3 DNA follows: TGTGCCAGCAGCCAAGAGAAATCTGGGGCCAACGTCCTGACTTTC.

This clonotype was observed a handful of times. The chain has TRBV4-3 and TRBJ1-6; D not certain. Trimming removed 0 bases at V and 7 bases at J, with 10 bases between. From germline, CDR1 is LGHNA and CDR2 YSLEER. This CDR3 is 15 amino acids long. The CDR3 nucleotides read TGCGCCAGCAGCCAAGATAGGGCCCGCAATTCACCCCTCCACTTT. It specifies CASSQDRARNSPLHF.

This clonotype has only one observation. The chain joins TRBV20-1 to TRBJ1-2; TRBD1 matches at 7 bases. CDR1 and CDR2 (germline): DFQATT, SNEGSKA (reference sequence). The V segment lost 3 bases and the J segment 2 bases; nucleotides outside the gene matches: 9. The length of the CDR3 is 15 residues. CDR3 residues: CSASTSTGWNYGYTF. The CDR3 coding sequence is TGCAGTGCTAGTACGTCGACAGGGTGGAACTATGGCTACACCTTC.

This chain uses TRBV7-9 with TRBJ1-3; no reliable D call. The CDR3 has 14 residues. Per the germline V gene, CDR1 is SEHNR and CDR2 is FQNEAQ (reference sequence). V dropped 4 bases and J dropped 4 bases, with 11 bases sitting between them. The CDR3 coding sequence is TGTGCCAGCAGCTACACAGCTTCGGGAAACACCATATATTTT. It codes for CASSYTASGNTIYF.

The chain combines TRBV28 with TRBJ2-5, with D hard to call. This CDR3 region has 13 residues. The germline CDR1 and CDR2 sequences are MDHEN and SYDVKM. V dropped 2 bases and J dropped 5 bases, with 9 bases sitting between them. The CDR3 sequence: CASSLPQDETQYF. The DNA for the CDR3 is TGTGCCAGCAGTTTACCCCAGGACGAGACCCAGTACTTC.

The gene calls are TRBV3-1 and TRBJ2-3; 8 bases agree with TRBD2. CDR1 is LGHDT and CDR2 is YNNKEL in the germline V gene (reference sequence). The junction had 7 bases not matched to a gene; V was cut back by 1 base and J by 4 bases. CDR3 length: 16 amino acids. The CDR3, as DNA: TGTGCCAGCAGCCAAGGCGGGGGGATCCCGTCAGATACGCAGTATTTT. It is translated as CASSQGGGIPSDTQYF.

This clonotype was picked up a small number of times. The chain carries TRBV7-8 and TRBJ2-5; D unclear. CDR1 is SGHVS and CDR2 is FQNEAQ in the germline V gene. The V end was cut by 4 bases, the J end by 2 bases, with 8 bases between. The CDR3 loop spans 13 amino acids. CDR3 amino acids: CASSSLRQETQYF. CDR3 coding DNA: TGTGCCAGCAGCTCGTTAAGGCAAGAGACCCAGTACTTC. The entire variable domain, with the rest obtained from reference TRBV7-8 and TRBJ2-5, is as follows: GAGVSQSPRYKVAKRGQDVALRCDPISGHVSLFWYQQALGQGPEFLTYFQNEAQLDKSGLPSDRFFAERPEGSVSTLKIQRTQQEDSAVYLCASSSLRQETQYFGPGTRLLVL.

This clonotype was observed a few times. The chain recombines TRBV7-2 with TRBJ2-7, with a possible D match to TRBD2 (6 bases). The length of the CDR3 is 15 residues. Germline CDR1 SGHTA, CDR2 FQGNSA. Trimming left V 4 bases short and J 6 bases short, with 19 bases between. The CDR3 coding sequence is TGTGCCAGCAGCTCCTCAGGACTAACGAGAGGCGAGCAGTACGTC. Translation: CASSSSGLTRGEQYV.

This clonotype was counted between two and nine times. The chain combines TRBV10-3 with TRBJ1-4; no definite D call. The V gene lost 9 bases and the J gene lost 2 bases, with 7 bases spanning the gap. Germline CDR1 is ENHRY and CDR2 is SYGVKD. The CDR3 consists of 12 residues. As DNA, the CDR3 is TGTGCCATAGGGCATACTAATGAAAAACTGTTTTTT. This sequence encodes CAIGHTNEKLFF.